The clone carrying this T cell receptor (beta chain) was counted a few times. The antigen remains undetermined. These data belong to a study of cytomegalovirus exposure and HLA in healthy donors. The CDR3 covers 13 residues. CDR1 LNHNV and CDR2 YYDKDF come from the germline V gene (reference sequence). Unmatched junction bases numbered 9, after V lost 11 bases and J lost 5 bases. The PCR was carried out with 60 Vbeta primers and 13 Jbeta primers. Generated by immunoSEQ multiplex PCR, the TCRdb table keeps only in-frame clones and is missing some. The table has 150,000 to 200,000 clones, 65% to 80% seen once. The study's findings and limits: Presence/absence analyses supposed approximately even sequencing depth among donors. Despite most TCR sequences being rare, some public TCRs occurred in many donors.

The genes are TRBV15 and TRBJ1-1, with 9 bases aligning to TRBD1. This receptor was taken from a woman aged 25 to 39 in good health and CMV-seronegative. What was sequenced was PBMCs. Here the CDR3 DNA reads TGTGCCGCAACACAGGGGGCGCGGACTGAAGCTTTCTTT. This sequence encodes CAATQGARTEAFF. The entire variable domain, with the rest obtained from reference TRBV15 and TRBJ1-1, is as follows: DAMVIQNPRYQVTQFGKPVTLSCSQTLNHNVMYWYQQKSSQAPKLLFHYYDKDFNNEADTPDNFQSRRPNTSFCFLDIRSPGLGDTAMYLCAATQGARTEAFFGQGTRLTVV.